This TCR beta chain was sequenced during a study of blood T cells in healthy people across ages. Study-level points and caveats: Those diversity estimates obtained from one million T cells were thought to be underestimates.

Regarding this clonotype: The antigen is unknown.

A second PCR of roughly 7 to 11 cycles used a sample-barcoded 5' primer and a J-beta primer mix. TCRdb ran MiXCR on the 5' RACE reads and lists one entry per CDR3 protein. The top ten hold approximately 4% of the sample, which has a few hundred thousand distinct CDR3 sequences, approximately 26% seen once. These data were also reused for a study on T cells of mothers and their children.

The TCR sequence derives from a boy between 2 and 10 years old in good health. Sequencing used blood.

CDR3 bases: TGTGCCAGCAGCCAAACCGCTACCTGGCGGGGCGGGACCGGGGAGCTGTTTTTT. Its protein is CASSQTATWRGGTGELFF. V is TRBV3-1 and J is TRBJ2-2, with a possible D match to TRBD2 (6 bases). Germline loops: CDR1 LGHDT, CDR2 YNNKEL (reference sequence). V lost 2 bases, J lost 5 bases, and 21 bases lay in between. CDR3 size: 18 residues. The entire variable domain, with the rest obtained from reference TRBV3-1 and TRBJ2-2, is as follows: DTAVSQTPKYLVTQMGNDKSIKCEQNLGHDTMYWYKQDSKKFLKIMFSYNNKELIINETVPNRFSPKSPDKAHLNLHINSLELGDSAVYFCASSQTATWRGGTGELFFGEGSRLTVL.